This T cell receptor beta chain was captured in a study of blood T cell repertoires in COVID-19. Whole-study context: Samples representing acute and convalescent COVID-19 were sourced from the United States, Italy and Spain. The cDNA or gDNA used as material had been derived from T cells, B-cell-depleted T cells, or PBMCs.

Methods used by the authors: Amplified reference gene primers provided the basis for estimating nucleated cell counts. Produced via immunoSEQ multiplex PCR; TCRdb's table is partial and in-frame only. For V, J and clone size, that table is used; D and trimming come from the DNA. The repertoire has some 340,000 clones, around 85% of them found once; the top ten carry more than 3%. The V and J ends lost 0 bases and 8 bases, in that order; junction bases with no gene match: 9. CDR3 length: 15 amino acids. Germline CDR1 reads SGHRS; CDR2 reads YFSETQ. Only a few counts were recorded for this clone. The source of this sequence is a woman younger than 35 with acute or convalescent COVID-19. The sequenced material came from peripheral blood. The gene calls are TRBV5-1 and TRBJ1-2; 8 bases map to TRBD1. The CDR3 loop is CASSLAAGGAYGYTF. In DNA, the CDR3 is TGCGCCAGCAGCTTGGCGGCAGGGGGCGCTTACGGCTACACCTTC.